Listed here are 2 T cell receptor beta chains from one sample, sequenced in a study of T cells after yellow fever vaccination. TCRdb fed the 5' RACE reads into MiXCR, producing one record per CDR3 protein. The sample carries almost 70,000 distinct CDR3 sequences, under 6.5% recorded once. The specimen was CD4+ T cells sorted from PBMCs, collected around 15 days after the first yellow fever vaccination. Source of these receptors: a man aged 18 to 30 who received the YFV17D yellow fever vaccine.

This clonotype was detected many times. V is TRBV7-2 and J is TRBJ2-3, with a possible D match to TRBD2 (6 bases). The CDR3 spans 13 residues. Germline V gives CDR1 SGHTA, CDR2 FQGNSA. V was shortened by 3 bases and J by 6 bases, with 10 bases between the two germline ends. CDR3 DNA: TGTGCCAGCAGCTTTGAAACTAGCGATACGCAGTATTTT. Translating it yields CASSFETSDTQYF.

This clonotype was counted many times. The genes are TRBV3-1 and TRBJ1-2; D is undetermined. The V gene lost 1 base and the J gene lost 7 bases, with 4 bases spanning the gap. The CDR3 runs 11 residues. Per germline, CDR1 LGHDT and CDR2 YNNKEL (reference sequence). Written as DNA, the CDR3 is TGTGCCAGCAGCCAAGCGTCTGGCTACACCTTC. Translation: CASSQASGYTF.